The sequence of this TCR beta chain was determined in a study of blood T cell repertoires in COVID-19. Study overall: Donors in the United States, Italy and Spain gave samples during acute or convalescent COVID-19. T cells, B-cell-depleted T cells, or PBMCs supplied cDNA or gDNA.

The CDR3 loop spans 12 amino acids. V lost 2 bases and J lost 12, with 11 bases in between. Per the authors' pipeline: Reference gene primer amplification yielded estimated nucleated cell counts. Only in-frame clones appear in the TCRdb table, and some are missing; sequencing was by immunoSEQ multiplex PCR. V, J and clone size were drawn from that table, and D and trimming were deduced from the DNA. The sample contains 150,000 to 200,000 clones, roughly four fifths of which appear only once. The chain links TRBV12-3 or TRBV12-4 to TRBJ1-5; no definite D call. The source is a man between 70 and 80 years old who had recovered from COVID-19. Sequencing input: peripheral blood. DNA of the CDR3: TGTGCCAGCAGTTTAACAGATAATTTCCAGCATTTT. Translation gives CASSLTDNFQHF.